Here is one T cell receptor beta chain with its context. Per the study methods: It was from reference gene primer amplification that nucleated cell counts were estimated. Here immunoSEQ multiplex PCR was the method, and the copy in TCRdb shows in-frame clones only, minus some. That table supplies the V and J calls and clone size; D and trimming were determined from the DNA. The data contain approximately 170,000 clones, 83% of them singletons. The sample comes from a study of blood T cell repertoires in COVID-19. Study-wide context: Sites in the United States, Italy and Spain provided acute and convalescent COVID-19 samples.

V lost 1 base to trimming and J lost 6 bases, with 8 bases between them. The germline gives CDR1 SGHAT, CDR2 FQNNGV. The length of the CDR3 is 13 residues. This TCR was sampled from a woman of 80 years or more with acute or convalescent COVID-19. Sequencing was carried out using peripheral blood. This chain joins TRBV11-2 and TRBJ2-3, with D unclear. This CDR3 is CASSLGRGDTQYF. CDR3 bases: TGTGCCAGCAGCTTAGGCCGCGGCGATACGCAGTATTTT.